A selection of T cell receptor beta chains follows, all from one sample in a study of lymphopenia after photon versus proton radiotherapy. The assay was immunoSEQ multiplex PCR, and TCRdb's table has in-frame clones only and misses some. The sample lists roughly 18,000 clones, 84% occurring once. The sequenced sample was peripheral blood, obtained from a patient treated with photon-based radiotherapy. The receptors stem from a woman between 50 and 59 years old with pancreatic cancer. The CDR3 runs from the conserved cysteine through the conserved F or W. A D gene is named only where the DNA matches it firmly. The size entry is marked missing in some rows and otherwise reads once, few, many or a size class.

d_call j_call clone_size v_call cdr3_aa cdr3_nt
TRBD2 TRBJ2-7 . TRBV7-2 CASSLGTSGSSYEQYF TGTGCCAGCAGCTTAGGGACTAGCGGGAGCTCCTACGAGCAGTACTTC
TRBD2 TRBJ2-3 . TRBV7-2 CASSSETGTRPYTDTQYF TGTGCCAGCAGTTCAGAGACCGGGACTAGACCATACACAGATACGCAGTATTTT
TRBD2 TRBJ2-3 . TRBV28 CASSTPEEGAASSGIGTDTQYF TGTGCCAGCAGTACGCCCGAAGAGGGGGCGGCCTCTAGCGGGATAGGCACAGATACGCAGTATTTT
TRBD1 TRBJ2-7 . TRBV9 CASSEGQGLYEQYF TGTGCCAGCAGCGAGGGACAGGGTTTGTACGAGCAGTACTTC
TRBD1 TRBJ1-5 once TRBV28 CASSLTGRTGGTQPQHF TGTGCCAGCAGCCTAACCGGACGGACAGGGGGTACTCAGCCCCAGCATTTT
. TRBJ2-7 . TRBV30 CAWSVIGRWNEQYF TGTGCCTGGAGTGTTATCGGAAGGTGGAACGAGCAGTACTTC
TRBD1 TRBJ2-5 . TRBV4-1 CASSQAGQGVGETQYF TGCGCCAGCAGCCAAGCAGGACAGGGGGTTGGAGAGACCCAGTACTTC
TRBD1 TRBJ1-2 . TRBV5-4 CASSQGQQNYGYTF TGTGCCAGCAGCCAGGGACAGCAGAACTATGGCTACACCTTC
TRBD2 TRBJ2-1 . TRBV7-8 CASSLPIRLAEYNEQFF TGTGCCAGCAGCTTACCTATCCGACTAGCGGAATACAATGAGCAGTTCTTC
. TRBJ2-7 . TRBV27 CASGPAGTAYEQYF TGTGCCAGCGGACCGGCGGGGACGGCCTACGAGCAGTACTTC
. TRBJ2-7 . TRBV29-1 CSVEDEGGLPGNEQYF TGCAGCGTTGAAGATGAGGGGGGGCTCCCGGGGAACGAGCAGTACTTC
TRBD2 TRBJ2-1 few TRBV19 CASSVTSGSIHNEQFF TGTGCCAGTAGTGTAACTAGCGGGAGTATCCACAATGAGCAGTTCTTC
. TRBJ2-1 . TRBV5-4 CASSLVSGSYNEQFF TGTGCCAGCAGCTTGGTTAGCGGCTCCTACAATGAGCAGTTCTTC
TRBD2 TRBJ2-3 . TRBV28 CASSPPGRMGDTQYF TGTGCCAGCAGTCCCCCCGGGAGGATGGGAGATACGCAGTATTTT
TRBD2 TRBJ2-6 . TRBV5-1 CASTSPGGLVNVLTF TGCGCCAGCACATCCCCGGGAGGTTTGGTGAACGTCCTGACTTTC
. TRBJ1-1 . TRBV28 CASSLFRVRGGTEAFF TGTGCCAGCAGTTTATTCCGGGTAAGGGGCGGCACTGAAGCTTTCTTT
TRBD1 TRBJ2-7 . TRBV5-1 CASSIGQGAYEQYF TGCGCCAGCAGTATCGGACAGGGGGCCTACGAGCAGTACTTC
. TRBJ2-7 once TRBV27 CASSLGPGNEQYF TGTGCCAGCAGTTTAGGCCCGGGCAACGAGCAGTACTTC
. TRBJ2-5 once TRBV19 CASSIVAGLETQYF TGTGCCAGTAGTATAGTGGCAGGGCTCGAGACCCAGTACTTC
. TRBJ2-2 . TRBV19 CASSTTVTGELFF TGTGCCAGTAGTACGACAGTAACCGGGGAGCTGTTTTTT
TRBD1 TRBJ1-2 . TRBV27 CASSLQGAGYGYTF TGTGCCAGCAGCCTACAGGGGGCTGGCTATGGCTACACCTTC
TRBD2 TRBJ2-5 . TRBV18 CASSPRAGAVQETQYF TGTGCCAGCTCACCAAGGGCGGGAGCGGTCCAAGAGACCCAGTACTTC
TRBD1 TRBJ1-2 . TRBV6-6 CASSPRDSSMEGYTF TGTGCCAGCAGTCCGAGGGACAGCTCAATGGAAGGCTACACCTTC
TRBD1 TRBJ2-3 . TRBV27 CASSFRTGTGGTDTQYF TGTGCCAGCAGTTTCCGAACCGGGACAGGGGGCACAGATACGCAGTATTTT
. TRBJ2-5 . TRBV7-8 CASSLSRGRETQYF TGTGCCAGCAGCCTATCACGTGGGCGAGAGACCCAGTACTTC
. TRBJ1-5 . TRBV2 CASSERGRPNQPQHF TGTGCCAGCAGTGAAAGAGGCAGACCAAATCAGCCCCAGCATTTT
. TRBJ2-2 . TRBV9 CASSGGDKTITGELFF TGTGCCAGCAGTGGCGGGGACAAGACCATTACCGGGGAGCTGTTTTTT
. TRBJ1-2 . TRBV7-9 CASSLVGQRANYGYTF TGTGCCAGCAGCTTAGTAGGTCAAAGAGCTAACTATGGCTACACCTTC
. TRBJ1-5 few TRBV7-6 CASSLRQNDQPQHF TGTGCCAGCAGCTTAAGGCAGAACGATCAGCCCCAGCATTTT
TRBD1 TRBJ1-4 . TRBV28 CASCRTGLTTNEKLFF TGTGCCAGCTGTAGGACAGGCTTAACAACTAATGAAAAACTGTTTTTT
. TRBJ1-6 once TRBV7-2 CASSLDRLLHF TGTGCCAGCAGCCTCGACAGGCTACTCCACTTT
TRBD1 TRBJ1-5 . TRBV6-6 CASSLPGQGASQPQHF TGTGCCAGCAGTTTACCGGGACAGGGGGCCTCTCAGCCCCAGCATTTT
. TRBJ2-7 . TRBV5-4 CASSLAGAGQYF TGTGCCAGCAGCTTGGCCGGGGCTGGGCAGTACTTC
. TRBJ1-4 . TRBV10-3 CAISAAPPDEKLFF TGTGCCATCAGTGCCGCCCCCCCGGATGAAAAACTGTTTTTT
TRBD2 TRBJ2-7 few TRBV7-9 CASSSGLVYEQYF TGTGCCAGCAGCTCCGGACTAGTCTACGAGCAGTACTTC
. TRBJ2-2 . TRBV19 CASKMELGHMNTGELFF TGTGCCAGTAAAATGGAGTTGGGACATATGAACACCGGGGAGCTGTTTTTT
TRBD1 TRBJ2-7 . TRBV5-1 CASSLEGWDSSYEQYF TGCGCCAGCAGCTTGGAGGGGTGGGACAGCTCCTACGAGCAGTACTTC
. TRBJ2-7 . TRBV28 CASSLWSYEQYF TGTGCCAGCAGTTTATGGTCCTACGAGCAGTACTTC
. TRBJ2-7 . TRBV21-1 CASSKGRPVPYEQYF TGTGCCAGCAGCAAAGGTCGGCCAGTACCTTACGAGCAGTACTTC
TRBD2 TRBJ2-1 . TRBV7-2 CASSPGLAGKNEQFF TGTGCCAGCAGCCCAGGACTAGCGGGAAAAAATGAGCAGTTCTTC